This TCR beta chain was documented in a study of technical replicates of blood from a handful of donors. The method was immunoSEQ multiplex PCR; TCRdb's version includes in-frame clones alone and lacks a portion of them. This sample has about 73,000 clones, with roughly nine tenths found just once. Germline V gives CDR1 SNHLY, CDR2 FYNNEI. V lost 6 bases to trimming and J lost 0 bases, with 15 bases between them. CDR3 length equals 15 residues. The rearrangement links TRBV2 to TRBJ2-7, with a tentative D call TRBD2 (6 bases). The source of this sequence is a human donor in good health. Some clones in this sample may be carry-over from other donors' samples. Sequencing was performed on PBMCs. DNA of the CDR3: TGTGCCAGCAGGCGTGATAGCGGCCACTCCTACGAGCAGTACTTC. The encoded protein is CASRRDSGHSYEQYF.